This TCR beta chain was retrieved from a study of PD-L1 blockade in urothelial cancer. Specified time point: pretreatment peripheral blood. V lost 2 bases, J lost 9 bases, and 8 bases lay in between. This CDR3 region has 12 residues. CDR1 is SGHTA and CDR2 is FQGNSA in the germline V gene. TCRdb keeps only in-frame clones here, not all; method: immunoSEQ multiplex PCR. The data contain around 34,000 clones, around four fifths of them singletons. The gene calls are TRBV7-2 and TRBJ2-1, with D unresolved. This material consisted of PBMCs, taken around atezolizumab (anti-PD-L1) treatment. The receptor was derived from a man at least 80 years old with urothelial cancer. The CDR3 sequence: CASSLQAGEQFF. DNA of the CDR3: TGTGCCAGCAGCTTACAAGCCGGTGAGCAGTTCTTC. Using reference TRBV7-2 and TRBJ2-1 for the parts outside the CDR3, the full variable domain is GAGVSQSPSNKVTEKGKDVELRCDPISGHTALYWYRQSLGQGLEFLIYFQGNSAPDKSGLPSDRFSAERTGGSVSTLTIQRTQQEDSAVYLCASSLQAGEQFFGPGTRLTVL.